The rows below give T cell receptor beta chains drawn from one sample of a study of T cells in Graves' hyperthyroidism and ophthalmopathy. TCRdb ran MiXCR on the multiplex PCR reads and lists one entry per CDR3 protein. Altogether nearly 600,000 distinct CDR3 sequences are present, approximately 15% being singletons, with the ten largest covering 5% to 7%. The sequencing input was blood. These receptors were obtained from a woman aged 25 to 39 with Graves' hyperthyroidism that later progressed to Graves' ophthalmopathy. Each CDR3 is given with its conserved first and last residue. The D gene is left open where the match is weak. Clone size is not always given. Where it is, it says once, few, many or a class for expanded clones.

clone size: many; J gene: TRBJ1-4; V gene: TRBV7-9; D gene: -; CDR3 protein: CASSQDWGALSNEKLFF; CDR3 DNA: TGTGCCAGCAGCCAAGACTGGGGGGCGCTTTCTAATGAAAAACTGTTTTTT
clone size: many; J gene: TRBJ2-1; V gene: TRBV7-2; D gene: -; CDR3 protein: CASSGQGYEQFF; CDR3 DNA: TGTGCCAGCAGCGGGCAGGGGTATGAGCAGTTCTTC
clone size: many; J gene: TRBJ1-1; V gene: TRBV19; D gene: -; CDR3 protein: CASSIEWNTEAFF; CDR3 DNA: TGTGCCAGTAGTATCGAGTGGAACACTGAAGCTTTCTTT
clone size: many; J gene: TRBJ1-2; V gene: TRBV27; D gene: -; CDR3 protein: CASRVGPLYGYTF; CDR3 DNA: TGTGCCAGCAGGGTGGGACCGCTCTATGGCTACACCTTC
clone size: many; J gene: TRBJ2-3; V gene: TRBV3-1; D gene: -; CDR3 protein: CASSSGVEGSQTQYF; CDR3 DNA: TGTGCCAGCAGCTCCGGGGTGGAGGGGAGCCAGACGCAGTATTTT
clone size: many; J gene: TRBJ2-7; V gene: TRBV10-2; D gene: -; CDR3 protein: CASSAQGFNEQYF; CDR3 DNA: TGCGCCAGCAGCGCCCAGGGATTCAACGAGCAGTACTTC
clone size: many; J gene: TRBJ2-7; V gene: TRBV12-3/TRBV12-4; D gene: TRBD2; CDR3 protein: CASRGTSGGLYEQYF; CDR3 DNA: TGTGCCAGCAGGGGGACTAGCGGGGGACTTTACGAGCAGTACTTC
clone size: many; J gene: TRBJ2-1; V gene: TRBV12-3/TRBV12-4; D gene: TRBD2; CDR3 protein: CASSLLSGTTYNEQFF; CDR3 DNA: TGTGCCAGCAGTTTGTTAAGCGGGACCACCTACAATGAGCAGTTCTTC
clone size: many; J gene: TRBJ2-5; V gene: TRBV5-1; D gene: TRBD1; CDR3 protein: CASSPGQGKEETQYF; CDR3 DNA: TGCGCCAGCAGCCCCGGACAGGGCAAGGAGGAGACCCAGTACTTC
clone size: many; J gene: TRBJ1-4; V gene: TRBV7-8; D gene: -; CDR3 protein: CASSSSQAFGEKLFF; CDR3 DNA: TGTGCCAGCAGCTCCTCCCAGGCATTTGGTGAAAAACTGTTTTTT
clone size: few; J gene: TRBJ2-5; V gene: TRBV15; D gene: -; CDR3 protein: CATSLSAGETQYF; CDR3 DNA: TGTGCCACCAGCTTGTCCGCCGGGGAGACCCAGTACTTC
clone size: -; J gene: TRBJ2-5; V gene: TRBV11-2; D gene: -; CDR3 protein: CASSLGPPGRGETQYF; CDR3 DNA: TGTGCCAGCAGCTTAGGGCCTCCGGGGAGAGGTGAGACCCAGTACTTC
clone size: -; J gene: TRBJ2-1; V gene: TRBV20-1; D gene: -; CDR3 protein: CSAPDGANEQFF; CDR3 DNA: TGCAGTGCCCCAGATGGGGCCAATGAGCAGTTCTTC
clone size: many; J gene: TRBJ2-2; V gene: TRBV7-9; D gene: -; CDR3 protein: CASSRPSGTGELFF; CDR3 DNA: TGTGCCAGCAGCCGTCCGAGCGGCACCGGGGAGCTGTTTTTT
clone size: -; J gene: TRBJ2-7; V gene: TRBV5-1; D gene: -; CDR3 protein: CASSPGQGLNEHYF; CDR3 DNA: TGCGCCAGCAGCCCCGGGCAGGGGCTCAACGAGCACTACTTC
clone size: many; J gene: TRBJ1-6; V gene: TRBV27; D gene: TRBD1; CDR3 protein: CASSLRTGNNSPLHF; CDR3 DNA: TGTGCCAGCAGTTTAAGGACAGGGAATAATTCACCCCTCCACTTT
clone size: many; J gene: TRBJ1-3; V gene: TRBV2; D gene: -; CDR3 protein: CASSDKADGNTIYF; CDR3 DNA: TGTGCCAGCAGTGATAAGGCGGACGGAAACACCATATATTTT
clone size: many; J gene: TRBJ1-1; V gene: TRBV3-1; D gene: -; CDR3 protein: CASSQGGSYTEAFF; CDR3 DNA: TGTGCCAGCAGCCAAGGGGGCAGTTACACTGAAGCTTTCTTT
clone size: -; J gene: TRBJ2-3; V gene: TRBV4-3; D gene: TRBD1; CDR3 protein: CASRTGTGDTDTQYF; CDR3 DNA: TGCGCCAGCAGAACCGGGACAGGGGACACAGATACGCAGTATTTT
clone size: many; J gene: TRBJ1-1; V gene: TRBV12-3/TRBV12-4; D gene: -; CDR3 protein: CASGPRDTETEAFF; CDR3 DNA: TGTGCCAGCGGACCCCGGGACACCGAAACTGAAGCTTTCTTT
clone size: many; J gene: TRBJ2-7; V gene: TRBV28; D gene: -; CDR3 protein: CASSITGRESEQYF; CDR3 DNA: TGTGCCAGCAGTATTACAGGGAGAGAAAGCGAGCAGTACTTC
clone size: -; J gene: TRBJ2-1; V gene: TRBV2; D gene: TRBD2; CDR3 protein: CASKNSGIYLGEQFF; CDR3 DNA: TGTGCCAGCAAGAATAGCGGGATTTATTTGGGTGAGCAGTTCTTC
clone size: many; J gene: TRBJ1-4; V gene: TRBV27; D gene: -; CDR3 protein: CASSLTGGMEKLFF; CDR3 DNA: TGTGCCAGCAGTTTAACGGGGGGCATGGAAAAACTGTTTTTT
clone size: many; J gene: TRBJ2-7; V gene: TRBV5-1; D gene: -; CDR3 protein: CATSTGTDSYEQYF; CDR3 DNA: TGCGCCACATCAACCGGGACCGACTCCTACGAGCAGTACTTC
clone size: few; J gene: TRBJ2-1; V gene: TRBV27; D gene: -; CDR3 protein: CASSLREYNEQFF; CDR3 DNA: TGTGCCAGCAGTTTAAGAGAGTACAATGAGCAGTTCTTC
clone size: many; J gene: TRBJ2-5; V gene: TRBV27; D gene: TRBD1; CDR3 protein: CASSLYPYRGRGETQYF; CDR3 DNA: TGTGCCAGCAGTTTATACCCTTACAGGGGGCGGGGGGAGACCCAGTACTTC
clone size: -; J gene: TRBJ1-1; V gene: TRBV29-1; D gene: -; CDR3 protein: CSVDYGVNTEAFF; CDR3 DNA: TGCAGCGTTGATTACGGGGTGAACACTGAAGCTTTCTTT
clone size: few; J gene: TRBJ2-3; V gene: TRBV24-1; D gene: -; CDR3 protein: CATSDPFTDTQYF; CDR3 DNA: TGTGCCACCAGTGACCCCTTCACAGATACGCAGTATTTT
clone size: -; J gene: TRBJ1-2; V gene: TRBV7-8; D gene: TRBD1; CDR3 protein: CASSLGPDRLLYGYTF; CDR3 DNA: TGTGCCAGCAGCTTAGGGCCGGACAGGTTGCTCTATGGCTACACCTTC
clone size: many; J gene: TRBJ1-1; V gene: TRBV30; D gene: -; CDR3 protein: CAWSVMGNTEAFF; CDR3 DNA: TGTGCCTGGAGTGTAATGGGTAACACTGAAGCTTTCTTT
clone size: many; J gene: TRBJ2-1; V gene: TRBV6-1; D gene: -; CDR3 protein: CASSEAGSGGRNEQFF; CDR3 DNA: TGTGCCAGCAGTGAAGCGGGCTCCGGGGGACGCAATGAGCAGTTCTTC
clone size: many; J gene: TRBJ2-3; V gene: TRBV20-1; D gene: TRBD2; CDR3 protein: CSATRLAGDSTDTQYF; CDR3 DNA: TGCAGTGCCACCCGACTAGCGGGAGATAGCACAGATACGCAGTATTTT
clone size: many; J gene: TRBJ1-2; V gene: TRBV20-1; D gene: -; CDR3 protein: CSARSQTNYGYTF; CDR3 DNA: TGCAGTGCTAGGTCGCAGACTAACTATGGCTACACCTTC
clone size: -; J gene: TRBJ2-7; V gene: TRBV20-1; D gene: -; CDR3 protein: CSALTSSYEQYF; CDR3 DNA: TGCAGTGCTCTGACGAGCTCCTACGAGCAGTACTTC
clone size: few; J gene: TRBJ2-1; V gene: TRBV27; D gene: -; CDR3 protein: CASRPFQYNEQFF; CDR3 DNA: TGTGCCAGCAGGCCCTTCCAGTATAATGAGCAGTTCTTC
clone size: many; J gene: TRBJ2-3; V gene: TRBV12-3/TRBV12-4; D gene: -; CDR3 protein: CASRALGGAGTDTQYF; CDR3 DNA: TGTGCCAGCAGAGCGTTGGGGGGAGCGGGCACAGATACGCAGTATTTT
clone size: many; J gene: TRBJ1-5; V gene: TRBV6-2/TRBV6-3; D gene: TRBD1; CDR3 protein: CATRQGGNQPQHF; CDR3 DNA: TGTGCCACCAGACAGGGCGGGAATCAGCCCCAGCATTTT
clone size: many; J gene: TRBJ2-5; V gene: TRBV12-3/TRBV12-4; D gene: TRBD2; CDR3 protein: CASSLGLAGGAGETQYF; CDR3 DNA: TGTGCCAGCAGTTTAGGACTAGCGGGAGGGGCCGGAGAGACCCAGTACTTC
clone size: few; J gene: TRBJ1-2; V gene: TRBV19; D gene: -; CDR3 protein: CASRRSVQADYGYTF; CDR3 DNA: TGTGCCAGTAGGAGATCCGTGCAGGCCGACTATGGCTACACCTTC
clone size: many; J gene: TRBJ2-5; V gene: TRBV30; D gene: -; CDR3 protein: CAWDGSGQETQYF; CDR3 DNA: TGTGCCTGGGATGGGAGTGGCCAAGAGACCCAGTACTTC
clone size: many; J gene: TRBJ1-2; V gene: TRBV4-2; D gene: -; CDR3 protein: CASSQAGQNYGYTF; CDR3 DNA: TGTGCCAGCAGCCAAGCTGGACAGAACTATGGCTACACCTTC
clone size: -; J gene: TRBJ2-1; V gene: TRBV9; D gene: TRBD2; CDR3 protein: CASSPSASGKNNEQFF; CDR3 DNA: TGTGCCAGCAGCCCCTCTGCTAGCGGGAAAAATAATGAGCAGTTCTTC
clone size: -; J gene: TRBJ2-7; V gene: TRBV6-6; D gene: TRBD2; CDR3 protein: CASSYPGTSGRHEQYF; CDR3 DNA: TGTGCCAGCAGTTACCCGGGGACTAGCGGGAGACACGAGCAGTACTTC
clone size: many; J gene: TRBJ1-5; V gene: TRBV6-1; D gene: -; CDR3 protein: CASSRDRINNQPQHF; CDR3 DNA: TGTGCCAGCAGCCGCGACAGGATAAACAATCAGCCCCAGCATTTT
clone size: -; J gene: TRBJ2-1; V gene: TRBV2; D gene: -; CDR3 protein: CASIDSLDEQFF; CDR3 DNA: TGTGCCAGCATTGACTCGCTAGACGAGCAGTTCTTC
clone size: -; J gene: TRBJ2-6; V gene: TRBV5-5; D gene: TRBD1; CDR3 protein: CASSLTGVVSGANVLTF; CDR3 DNA: TGTGCCAGCAGCTTGACAGGGGTAGTCTCTGGGGCCAACGTCCTGACTTTC
clone size: many; J gene: TRBJ1-6; V gene: TRBV6-1; D gene: TRBD1; CDR3 protein: CASTQTGPGSYNSPLHF; CDR3 DNA: TGTGCCAGCACTCAGACAGGGCCGGGTTCCTATAATTCACCCCTCCACTTT
clone size: many; J gene: TRBJ2-6; V gene: TRBV6-1; D gene: -; CDR3 protein: CASSELWNGANVLTF; CDR3 DNA: TGTGCCAGCAGTGAATTATGGAACGGGGCCAACGTCCTGACTTTC
clone size: many; J gene: TRBJ2-7; V gene: TRBV30; D gene: TRBD1; CDR3 protein: CAWSRDRVYGEQYF; CDR3 DNA: TGTGCCTGGAGTAGGGACAGGGTCTATGGGGAGCAGTACTTC